These 2 T cell receptor beta chains originate from one sample sequenced in a study of T cell responses to AZD1222 COVID-19 vaccine. This table comes from immunoSEQ multiplex PCR, and its TCRdb copy is limited to in-frame clones, with some not included. The sample includes more than 85,000 clones, over 90% of them seen just once. Sample: peripheral blood, taken 28 days after the second AZD1222 dose. The receptors here all came from an adult who received the AZD1222 COVID-19 vaccine.

This chain connects TRBV20-1 to TRBJ2-7, with D perhaps TRBD2 (5 bases). V shed 2 bases and J shed 7 bases, with 9 bases lying between them. The CDR3 contains 11 residues. Germline CDR1 is DFQATT and CDR2 is SNEGSKA (reference sequence). In DNA form, the CDR3 reads TGCAGTGCTAGATCCCGGGGAGAGCAGTACTTC. Translating gives CSARSRGEQYF.

This clone showed up just once. CDR3 sequence (DNA): TGTGCCAGCAGCGACCTCAGCGGGAGGGCCTACAATGAGCAGTTCTTC. The encoded protein is CASSDLSGRAYNEQFF. The V call is TRBV5-4, the J call TRBJ2-1, with TRBD2 identical over 10 bases. J was trimmed by 2 bases and V by 4 bases; bases with no gene match: 6. The length of the CDR3 is 16 residues. CDR1 is SGHNT and CDR2 is YYREEE in the germline V gene (reference sequence).